Shown below are 2 T cell receptor beta chains from a single sample sequenced in a study of cytomegalovirus exposure and HLA in healthy donors. The PCR used 60 Vbeta and 13 Jbeta primers. TCRdb's table, derived via immunoSEQ multiplex PCR, lists solely in-frame clones and lacks some. This sample lists tens of thousands of clones; its ten largest clones have around 1.6%. The sample consisted of PBMCs. The receptors were sampled from a woman aged 55-75 years in good health and CMV-seronegative.

The rearrangement uses TRBV9 and TRBJ2-3, with 9 nucleotides matching TRBD2. Germline V gene lookup returns CDR1 SGDLS and CDR2 YYNGEE. The CDR3 spans 19 residues. Trimming cost V 0 bases and J 4 bases; bases outside gene matches: 15. The CDR3 reads CASSVGAGGPWGGADTQYF. The CDR3 DNA is TGTGCCAGCAGCGTAGGTGCGGGAGGGCCCTGGGGAGGGGCAGATACGCAGTATTTT.

The chain couples TRBV5-1 to TRBJ2-2; TRBD2 might be the D (6 bases). CDR1 is SGHRS, CDR2 YFSETQ, per germline. V lost 4 bases and J 2 bases, leaving 12 bases between the germline ends. The CDR3 has 15 residues. The CDR3 spells CASSPGTQNTGELFF. CDR3 nucleotide sequence: TGCGCCAGCAGCCCCGGGACTCAAAACACCGGGGAGCTGTTTTTT. Supplemented by reference TRBV5-1 and TRBJ2-2, the full variable domain reads KAGVTQTPRYLIKTRGQQVTLSCSPISGHRSVSWYQQTPGQGLQFLFEYFSETQRNKGNFPGRFSGRQFSNSRSEMNVSTLELGDSALYLCASSPGTQNTGELFFGEGSRLTVL.